These 20 T cell receptor beta chains share one sample of origin, sequenced in a study of Ad26.COV2.S vaccination and SARS-CoV-2 variants. The treatment is: 15 to 20 received Ad26.COV2.S at low or high dose, single or two shots; five or six received placebo; per-sample allocation not given. Collection of the samples took place on day 63 after the first injection of vaccine or placebo. Produced via immunoSEQ multiplex PCR; TCRdb's table is partial and in-frame only. The sample includes 350,000 to 600,000 clones, about 88% of them seen just once. The specimen comprised peripheral blood, sampled in a trial of Ad26.COV2.S vaccine versus placebo. Receptor source: a person aged 18-65 years who received the Ad26.COV2.S COVID-19 vaccine or a placebo.

In its sample, this clone was seen a few times. The V and J genes are TRBV5-1 and TRBJ1-6; no reliable D call. CDR1 and CDR2 (germline): SGHRS, YFSETQ. V was cut by 0 bases and J by 0 bases, with 4 bases left in between. The CDR3 is made up of 15 amino acids. The CDR3 DNA follows: TGCGCCAGCAGCTTGGTGGGCTCCTATAATTCACCCCTCCACTTT. This encodes CASSLVGSYNSPLHF.

The chain combines TRBV2 with TRBJ2-7; D might be TRBD1 (6 bases). V lost 7 bases to trimming and J lost 3 bases, with 10 bases between them. There are 12 residues in the CDR3. Germline CDR1 SNHLY, CDR2 FYNNEI. CDR3 DNA: TGTGCCAGCAACCGGGACAACTACGAGCAGTACTTC. It codes for CASNRDNYEQYF.

The J gene is TRBJ2-3, the V gene TRBV29-1; D remains unclear. The CDR3 extends over 12 amino acids. The germline V gene encodes CDR1 SQVTM and CDR2 ANQGSEA. CDR3 in DNA: TGCGGGTTAAGGGCGGTTGGGGATACGCAGTATTTT. This translates into CGLRAVGDTQYF.

With respect to this clone: In the same sample, other DNA sequences code for this CDR3. The rearrangement uses TRBV3-1 (or the pseudogene TRBV3-2) and TRBJ1-2, with D possibly TRBD1 on 5 matching bases. V was pared by 1 base and J by 0 bases, with 6 bases between. Per the germline V gene, CDR1 is LGHDT and CDR2 is YNNKEL (reference sequence). This CDR3 spans 14 amino acids. The CDR3 DNA reads as TGTGCCAGCAGCCAAGGAGGGGCTAACTATGGCTACACCTTC. This encodes CASSQGGANYGYTF.

The chain combines TRBV7-6 with TRBJ2-4; TRBD1 agrees at 12 bases. The CDR3 is made up of 16 amino acids. CDR1 and CDR2 from the germline V gene are SGHVS and FNYEAQ. Trimming removed 2 bases from V and 7 bases from J; junction bases left unmatched: 6. As DNA, the CDR3 is TGTGCCAGCAGCTTACCGGGACAGGGGGCCGGGAACATTCAGTACTTC. Protein: CASSLPGQGAGNIQYF.

This rearrangement joins TRBV19 to TRBJ1-1; 11 positions match TRBD1. Germline V CDR1 and CDR2: LNHDA, SQIVND (reference sequence). Unmatched junction bases numbered 8, after V lost 5 bases and J lost 6 bases. The CDR3 sequence is 15 residues long. The CDR3 is CASSAGQGAVSEAFF. In DNA form, the CDR3 reads TGTGCCAGTAGTGCCGGACAGGGGGCGGTTTCTGAAGCTTTCTTT.

The chain has TRBV7-2 and TRBJ1-1, with D possibly being TRBD1 (5 bases). CDR1 is SGHTA, CDR2 FQGNSA, per germline. V dropped 5 bases and J dropped 6 bases, with 13 bases sitting between them. The CDR3 is 13 amino acids. The CDR3 nucleotides are TGTGCCAGCAGCGTCTATGGGGGGGCTGAAGCTTTCTTT. This encodes CASSVYGGAEAFF.

The rearrangement uses TRBV12-5 and TRBJ2-1; D possibly corresponds to TRBD2 (6 bases). V lost 3 bases and J lost 7, with 16 bases in between. The CDR3 length is 15 residues. The germline V gene encodes CDR1 LGHNT and CDR2 FRNRAP. CDR3 bases: TGTGCTAGTGGTTTATGGGGGGACCTCGGGAATGAGCAGTTCTTC. Protein: CASGLWGDLGNEQFF.

The V gene is TRBV5-1, the J gene TRBJ1-2, with D tentatively TRBD1 (6 bases). Germline-derived CDR1 and CDR2 are SGHRS and YFSETQ. Trimming stripped 0 bases from V and 6 bases from J, with 12 bases between. The CDR3 totals 14 residues. CDR3 sequence reads: CASSLAEGVDGYTF. The CDR3 DNA sequence: TGCGCCAGCAGCTTGGCAGAGGGGGTGGATGGCTACACCTTC. Combining the CDR3 with reference TRBV5-1 and TRBJ1-2 gives the whole variable domain KAGVTQTPRYLIKTRGQQVTLSCSPISGHRSVSWYQQTPGQGLQFLFEYFSETQRNKGNFPGRFSGRQFSNSRSEMNVSTLELGDSALYLCASSLAEGVDGYTFGSGTRLTVV.

This clone has only a few counts. This chain connects TRBV2 to TRBJ1-6, with no clear D. Trimming removed 8 bases at V and 0 bases at J, with 11 bases between. Germline CDR1 SNHLY, CDR2 FYNNEI. This CDR3 has 15 residues. CDR3: CASPECSSYNSPLHF. The CDR3 DNA follows: TGTGCCAGCCCGGAATGCAGCTCCTATAATTCACCCCTCCACTTT.

V and J are TRBV18 and TRBJ1-2; TRBD1 matches at 9 bases. Germline CDR1 is KGHSH and CDR2 is LQKENI. J gave up 4 bases and V 2 bases, and 5 bases lay outside the gene matches. This CDR3 has 15 residues. The CDR3 is CASSPGTGGSYGYTF. The CDR3 DNA is TGTGCCAGCTCACCAGGAACAGGGGGCTCCTATGGCTACACCTTC.

The J gene is TRBJ1-4, the V gene TRBV16, with 7 nucleotides matching TRBD1. In germline, CDR1 is KGHSY, CDR2 FQNENV. V lost 3 bases and J lost 4; bases outside the gene matches: 5. CDR3 length: 15 amino acids. CDR3 sequence (DNA): TGTGCCAGCAGCCACCTGGACAGGATTAATGAAAAACTGTTTTTT. Translated: CASSHLDRINEKLFF.

The V call is TRBV28, the J call TRBJ1-2, with D tentatively TRBD1 (5 bases). The CDR3 has 14 residues. Trimming left V 4 bases short and J 5 bases short, with 14 bases between. CDR1 is MDHEN, CDR2 SYDVKM, per germline. The CDR3: CASSSDKLQYGYTF. The CDR3, as DNA: TGTGCCAGCAGTTCGGACAAGTTACAATATGGCTACACCTTC.

The chain links TRBV28 to TRBJ2-3; 8 bases are shared with TRBD1. The germline gives CDR1 MDHEN, CDR2 SYDVKM. The trim removed 3 bases at V and 5 bases at J, leaving 7 bases unmatched. The CDR3 loop spans 15 amino acids. The CDR3, as DNA: TGTGCCAGCAGTTTCAGCAGGGGGCGAGTAGATACGCAGTATTTT. This codes for CASSFSRGRVDTQYF.

This chain uses TRBV11-3 with TRBJ2-3, with D unresolved. CDR3 size: 13 residues. Trimming stripped 4 bases from V and 4 bases from J, with 9 bases between. Germline V gives CDR1 SGHNT, CDR2 YENEEA. CDR3 loop: CASSSYSSDTQYF. CDR3 nucleotides: TGTGCCAGCAGCTCCTACTCTTCAGATACGCAGTATTTT.

V usage is TRBV6-2 or TRBV6-3 and J usage is TRBJ2-7; unclear D gene. Per germline, CDR1 MNHEY and CDR2 SVGEGT. The CDR3 runs 12 residues. V shed 5 bases and J shed 2 bases, with 7 bases lying between them. The chain's CDR3 is CASSLTPYEQYF. The CDR3 DNA reads TGTGCCAGCAGTCTGACCCCCTACGAGCAGTACTTC.

The V gene is TRBV28, the J gene TRBJ2-1, with D possibly called TRBD1 or TRBD2 (5 bases each). V shed 6 bases and J shed 9 bases, with 24 bases lying between them. The CDR3 has 16 amino acids. Germline V lookup: CDR1 MDHEN, CDR2 SYDVKM. DNA for the CDR3: TGTGCCAGCAGGTTAACCGGGACCCAGATTTCGGGTGAGCAGTTCTTC. Encoded protein: CASRLTGTQISGEQFF.

The genes are TRBV29-1 and TRBJ1-1; D unclear. Trimming cost V 6 bases and J 4 bases, with 12 bases left between them. This CDR3 has 12 amino acids. Germline lookup yields CDR1 SQVTM and CDR2 ANQGSEA. In nucleotides, the CDR3 is TGCAGCGTCATAGGACTTGGCACTGAAGCTTTCTTT. It codes for CSVIGLGTEAFF.

J is TRBJ2-1 and V is TRBV10-1, with 14 bases aligning to TRBD2. The V and J ends lost 6 bases and 8 bases, in that order; junction bases with no gene match: 6. Germline CDR1 and CDR2: WNHNN and SYGVQD (reference sequence). This CDR3 comprises 15 residues. The CDR3 loop is CASSTGTSGRDEQFF. The CDR3 DNA sequence: TGCGCCAGCAGCACCGGGACTAGCGGGAGAGATGAGCAGTTCTTC.

The CDR3 DNA follows: TGTGCCAGTAGTAGGGGACAGGGGGCAACTACCACAGATACGCAGTATTTT. This translates into CASSRGQGATTTDTQYF. The chain is built from TRBV19 and TRBJ2-3; 12 bases match TRBD1. Trimming removed 4 bases from V and 2 bases from J; junction bases left unmatched: 7. Germline V gives CDR1 LNHDA, CDR2 SQIVND (reference sequence). The CDR3 totals 17 residues.